The TCR beta chain under discussion was sequenced for a study of blood T cell repertoires in COVID-19. Study-wide background: The United States, Italy and Spain supplied acute and convalescent COVID-19 samples. T cells, B-cell-depleted T cells, or PBMCs provided the cDNA or gDNA that served as material.

Assay used: immunoSEQ multiplex PCR; TCRdb lists only in-frame clones, some missing. The table has around 68,000 clones, 85% to 90% seen once. The TCR originated in a man over 45 with active COVID-19. The sequencing sample was made of peripheral blood.

The CDR3 nucleotides are TGTGCCAGCAGTTTAGTATCTTCACCCCTCCACTTT. It codes for CASSLVSSPLHF. This chain uses TRBV28 with TRBJ1-6, with no clear D. The CDR3 has 12 residues. Trimming shortened V by 2 bases and J by 9 bases, and 5 bases separated the two germline ends. Germline lookup yields CDR1 MDHEN and CDR2 SYDVKM.